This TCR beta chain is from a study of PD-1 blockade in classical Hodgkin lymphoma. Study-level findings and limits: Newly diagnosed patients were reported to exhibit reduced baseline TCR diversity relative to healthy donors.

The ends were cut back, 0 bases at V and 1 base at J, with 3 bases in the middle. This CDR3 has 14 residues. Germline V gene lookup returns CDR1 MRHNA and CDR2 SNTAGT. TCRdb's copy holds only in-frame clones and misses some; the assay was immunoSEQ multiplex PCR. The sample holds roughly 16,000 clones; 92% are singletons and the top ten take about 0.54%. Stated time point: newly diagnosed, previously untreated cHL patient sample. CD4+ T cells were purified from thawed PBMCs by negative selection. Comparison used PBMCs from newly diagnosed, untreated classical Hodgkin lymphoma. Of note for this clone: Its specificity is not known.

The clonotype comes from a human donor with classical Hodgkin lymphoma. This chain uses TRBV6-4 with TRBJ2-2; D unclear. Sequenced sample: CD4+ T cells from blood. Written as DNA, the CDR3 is TGTGCCAGCAGTGACTCGTGGAACACCGGGGAGCTGTTTTTT. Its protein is CASSDSWNTGELFF.